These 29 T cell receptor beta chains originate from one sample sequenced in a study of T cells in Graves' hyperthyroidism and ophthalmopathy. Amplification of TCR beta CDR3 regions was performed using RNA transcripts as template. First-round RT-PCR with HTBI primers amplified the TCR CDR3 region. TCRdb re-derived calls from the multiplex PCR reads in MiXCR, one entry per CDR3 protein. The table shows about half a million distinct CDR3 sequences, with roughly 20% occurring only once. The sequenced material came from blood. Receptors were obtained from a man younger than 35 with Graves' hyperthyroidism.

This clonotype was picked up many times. The CDR3 loop is CASSLWPGRETQYF. CDR3 nucleotides: TGTGCCAGCAGTTTATGGCCGGGAAGAGAGACCCAGTACTTC. The V call is TRBV27, the J call TRBJ2-5; D might be TRBD2 (5 bases). V lost 1 base and J lost 4, with 10 bases in between. This CDR3 is built from 14 residues. Germline assignment: CDR1 MNHEY and CDR2 SMNVEV (reference sequence).

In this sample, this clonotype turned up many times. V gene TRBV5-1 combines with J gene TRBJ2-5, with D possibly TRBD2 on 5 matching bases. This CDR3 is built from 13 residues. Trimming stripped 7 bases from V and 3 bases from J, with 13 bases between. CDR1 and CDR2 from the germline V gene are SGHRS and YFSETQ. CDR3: CASGRGLEETQYF. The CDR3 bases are TGCGCCAGCGGACGGGGTTTGGAAGAGACCCAGTACTTC.

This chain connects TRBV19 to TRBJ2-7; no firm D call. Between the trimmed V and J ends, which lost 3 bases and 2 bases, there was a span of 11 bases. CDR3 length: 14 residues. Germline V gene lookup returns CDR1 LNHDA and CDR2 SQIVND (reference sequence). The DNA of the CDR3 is TGTGCCAGTAGTATCAGCGAGAACCCCTACGAGCAGTACTTC. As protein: CASSISENPYEQYF.

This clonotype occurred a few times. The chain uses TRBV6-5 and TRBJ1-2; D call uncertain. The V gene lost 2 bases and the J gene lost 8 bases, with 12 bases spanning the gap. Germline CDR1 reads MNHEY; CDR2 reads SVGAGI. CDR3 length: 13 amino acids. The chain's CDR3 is CASSYTTSGGYTF. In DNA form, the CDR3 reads TGTGCCAGCAGTTACACGACTTCAGGCGGCTACACCTTC.

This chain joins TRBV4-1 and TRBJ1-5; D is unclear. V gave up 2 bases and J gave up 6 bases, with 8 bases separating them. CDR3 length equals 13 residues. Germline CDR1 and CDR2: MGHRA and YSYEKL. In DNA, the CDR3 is TGCGCCAGCAGCCAAACTAGAGGTCAGCCCCAGCATTTT. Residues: CASSQTRGQPQHF.

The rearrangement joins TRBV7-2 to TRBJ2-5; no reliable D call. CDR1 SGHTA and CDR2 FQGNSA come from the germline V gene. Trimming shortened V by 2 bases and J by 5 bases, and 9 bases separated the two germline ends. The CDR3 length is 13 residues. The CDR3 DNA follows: TGTGCCAGCAGCTTATTCTCAGTTGAGACCCAGTACTTC. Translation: CASSLFSVETQYF.

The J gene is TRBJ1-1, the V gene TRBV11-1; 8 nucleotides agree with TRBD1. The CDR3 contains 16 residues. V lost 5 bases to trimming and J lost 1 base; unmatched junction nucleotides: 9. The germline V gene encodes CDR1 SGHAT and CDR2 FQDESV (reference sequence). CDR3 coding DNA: TGTGCCAGCAGCCCCGGGACAGGAGCACAGAACACTGAAGCTTTCTTT. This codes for CASSPGTGAQNTEAFF.

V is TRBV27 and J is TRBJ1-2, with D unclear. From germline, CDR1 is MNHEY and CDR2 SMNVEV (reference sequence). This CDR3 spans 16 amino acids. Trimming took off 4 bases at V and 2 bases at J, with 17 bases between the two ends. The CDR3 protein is CASSSMRAGLNYGYTF. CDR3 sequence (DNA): TGTGCCAGCAGTTCCATGAGGGCAGGCCTCAACTATGGCTACACCTTC.

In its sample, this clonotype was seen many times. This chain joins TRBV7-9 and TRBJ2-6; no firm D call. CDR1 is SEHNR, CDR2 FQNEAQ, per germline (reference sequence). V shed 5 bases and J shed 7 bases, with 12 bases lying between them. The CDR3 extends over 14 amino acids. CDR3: CASSPRAGANVLTF. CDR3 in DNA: TGTGCCAGCAGCCCTCGGGCCGGAGCCAACGTCCTGACTTTC.

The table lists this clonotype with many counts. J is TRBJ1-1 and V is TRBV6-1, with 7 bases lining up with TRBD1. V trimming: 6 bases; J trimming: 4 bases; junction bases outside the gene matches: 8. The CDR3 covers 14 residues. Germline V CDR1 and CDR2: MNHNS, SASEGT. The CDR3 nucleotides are TGTGCCAGCAGCCCCAGGGGGGAAAGCACTGAAGCTTTCTTT. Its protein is CASSPRGESTEAFF.

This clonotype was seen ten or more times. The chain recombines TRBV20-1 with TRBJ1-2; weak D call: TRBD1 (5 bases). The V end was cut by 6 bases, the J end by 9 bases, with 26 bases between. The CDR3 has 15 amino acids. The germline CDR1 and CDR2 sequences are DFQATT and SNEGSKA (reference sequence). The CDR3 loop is CSARPYSLGAHSYTF. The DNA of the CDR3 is TGCAGTGCCAGACCCTATAGTCTAGGGGCGCATAGCTACACCTTC.

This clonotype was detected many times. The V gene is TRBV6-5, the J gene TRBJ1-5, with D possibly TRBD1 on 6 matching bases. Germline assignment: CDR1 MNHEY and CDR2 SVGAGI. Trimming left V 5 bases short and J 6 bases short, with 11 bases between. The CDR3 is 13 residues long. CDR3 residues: CASSLDRSQPQHF. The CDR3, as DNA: TGTGCCAGCAGTCTTGACAGGTCTCAGCCCCAGCATTTT.

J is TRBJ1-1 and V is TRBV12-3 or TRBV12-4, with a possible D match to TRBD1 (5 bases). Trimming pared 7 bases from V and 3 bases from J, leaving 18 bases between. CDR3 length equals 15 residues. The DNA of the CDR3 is TGTGCCAGCAAACGGGCAGGGATCGGGGACACTGAAGCTTTCTTT. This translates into CASKRAGIGDTEAFF.

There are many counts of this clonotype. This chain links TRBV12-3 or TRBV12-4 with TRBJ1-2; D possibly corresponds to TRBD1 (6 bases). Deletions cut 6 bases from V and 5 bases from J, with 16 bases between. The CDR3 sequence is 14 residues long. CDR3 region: CASRQTGRAYGYTF. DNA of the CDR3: TGTGCCAGCAGGCAGACAGGTCGGGCATATGGCTACACCTTC.

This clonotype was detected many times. The chain's CDR3 is CASSESGGGWGTEAFF. The CDR3, as DNA: TGCGCCAGCAGTGAGTCGGGTGGGGGCTGGGGTACTGAAGCTTTCTTT. The V call is TRBV10-2, the J call TRBJ1-1, with a tentative D call TRBD1 (6 bases). CDR1 is WSHSY, CDR2 SAAADI, per germline. This CDR3 comprises 16 residues. V was cut by 0 bases and J by 5 bases, with 16 bases left in between.

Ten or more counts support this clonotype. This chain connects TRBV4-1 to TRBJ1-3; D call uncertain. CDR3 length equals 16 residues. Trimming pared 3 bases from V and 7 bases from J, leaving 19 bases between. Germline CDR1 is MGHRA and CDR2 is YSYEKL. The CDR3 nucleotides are TGCGCCAGCAGCCAGCCCGGAGGGCCCACCAGGAACACCATATATTTT. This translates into CASSQPGGPTRNTIYF.

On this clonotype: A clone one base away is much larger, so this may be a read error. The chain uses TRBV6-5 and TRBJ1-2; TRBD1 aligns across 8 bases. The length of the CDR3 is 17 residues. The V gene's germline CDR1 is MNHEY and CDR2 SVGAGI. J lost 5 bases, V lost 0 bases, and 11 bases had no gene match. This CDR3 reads CASSYSGDRGRGYGYTF. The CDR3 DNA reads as TGTGCCAGCAGTTACTCGGGAGACAGGGGTAGGGGATATGGCTACACCTTC.

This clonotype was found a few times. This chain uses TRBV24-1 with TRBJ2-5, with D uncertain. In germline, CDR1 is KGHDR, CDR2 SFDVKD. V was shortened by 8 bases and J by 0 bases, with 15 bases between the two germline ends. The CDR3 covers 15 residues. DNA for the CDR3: TGTGCCACCACTGACGGAGACTGGTACCAAGAGACCCAGTACTTC. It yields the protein CATTDGDWYQETQYF.

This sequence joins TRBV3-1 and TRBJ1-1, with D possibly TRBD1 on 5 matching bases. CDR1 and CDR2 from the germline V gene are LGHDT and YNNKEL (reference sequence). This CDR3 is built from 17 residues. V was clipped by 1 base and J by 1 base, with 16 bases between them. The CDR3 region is CASSQARGGTSNTEAFF. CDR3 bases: TGTGCCAGCAGCCAAGCCCGGGGGGGAACTTCGAACACTGAAGCTTTCTTT.

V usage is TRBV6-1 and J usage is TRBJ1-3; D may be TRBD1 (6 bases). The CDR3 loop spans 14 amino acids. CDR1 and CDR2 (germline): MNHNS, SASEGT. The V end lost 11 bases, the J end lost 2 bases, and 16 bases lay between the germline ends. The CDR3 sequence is CASRQEITGNTIYF. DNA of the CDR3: TGTGCCTCCAGACAGGAAATCACTGGAAACACCATATATTTT.

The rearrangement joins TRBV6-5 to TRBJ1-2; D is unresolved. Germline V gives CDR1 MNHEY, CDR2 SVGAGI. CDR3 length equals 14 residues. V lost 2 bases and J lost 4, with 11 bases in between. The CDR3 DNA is TGTGCCAGCAGTTACGGTGGAGCATTCTATGGCTACACCTTC. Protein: CASSYGGAFYGYTF.

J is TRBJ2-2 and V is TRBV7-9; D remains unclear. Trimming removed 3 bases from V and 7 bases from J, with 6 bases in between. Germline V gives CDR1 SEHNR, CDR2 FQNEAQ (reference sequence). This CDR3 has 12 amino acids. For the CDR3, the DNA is TGTGCCAGCAGCTTTGGAGTCGGGGAGCTGTTTTTT. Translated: CASSFGVGELFF.

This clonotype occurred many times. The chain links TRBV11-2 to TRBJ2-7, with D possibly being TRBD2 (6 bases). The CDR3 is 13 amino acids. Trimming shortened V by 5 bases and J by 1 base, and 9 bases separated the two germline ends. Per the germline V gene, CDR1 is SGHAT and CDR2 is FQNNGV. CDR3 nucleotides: TGTGCCAGCAGCCAGACTAGTTCCTACGAGCAGTACTTC. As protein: CASSQTSSYEQYF.

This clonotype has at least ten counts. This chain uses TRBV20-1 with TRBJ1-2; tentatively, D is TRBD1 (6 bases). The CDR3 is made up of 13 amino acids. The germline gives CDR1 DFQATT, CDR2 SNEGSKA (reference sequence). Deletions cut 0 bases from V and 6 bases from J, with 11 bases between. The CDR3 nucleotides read TGCAGTGCTAGAGATCCACAGGGAGATGGCTACACCTTC. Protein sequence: CSARDPQGDGYTF.

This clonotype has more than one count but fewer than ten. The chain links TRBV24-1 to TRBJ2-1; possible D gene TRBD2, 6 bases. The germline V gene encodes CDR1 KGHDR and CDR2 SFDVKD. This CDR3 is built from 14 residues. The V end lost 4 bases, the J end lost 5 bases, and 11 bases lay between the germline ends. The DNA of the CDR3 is TGTGCCACCAGTGAGACTAGGCCAAACAATGAGCAGTTCTTC. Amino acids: CATSETRPNNEQFF.

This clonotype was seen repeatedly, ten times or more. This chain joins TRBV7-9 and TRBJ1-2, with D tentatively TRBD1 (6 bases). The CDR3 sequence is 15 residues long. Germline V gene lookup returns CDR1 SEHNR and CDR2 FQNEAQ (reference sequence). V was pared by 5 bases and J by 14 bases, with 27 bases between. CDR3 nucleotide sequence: TGTGCCAGCAGCCACAACCCCGACAGGCCCTGGCTCGGAACCTTC. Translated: CASSHNPDRPWLGTF.

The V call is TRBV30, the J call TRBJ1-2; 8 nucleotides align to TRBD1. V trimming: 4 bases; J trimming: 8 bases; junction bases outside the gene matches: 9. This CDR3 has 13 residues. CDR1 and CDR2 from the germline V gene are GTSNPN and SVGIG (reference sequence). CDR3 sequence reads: CAWNQGQGEGYTF. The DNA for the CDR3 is TGTGCCTGGAACCAAGGACAGGGAGAAGGCTACACCTTC.

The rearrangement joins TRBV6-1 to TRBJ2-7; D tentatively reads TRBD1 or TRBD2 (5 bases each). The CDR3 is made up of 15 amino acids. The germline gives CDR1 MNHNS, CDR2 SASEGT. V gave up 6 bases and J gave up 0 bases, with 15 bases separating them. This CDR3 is CASRPTGRLSYEQYF. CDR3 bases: TGTGCCAGCAGGCCAACGGGACGGCTCTCCTACGAGCAGTACTTC.

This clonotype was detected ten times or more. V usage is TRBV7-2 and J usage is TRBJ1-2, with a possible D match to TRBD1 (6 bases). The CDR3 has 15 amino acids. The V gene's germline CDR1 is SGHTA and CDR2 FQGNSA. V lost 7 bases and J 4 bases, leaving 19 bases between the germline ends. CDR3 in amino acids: CASTIRTDHPYGYTF. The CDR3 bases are TGTGCCAGCACAATCCGGACAGACCACCCCTATGGCTACACCTTC.